These 24 T cell receptor beta chains share one sample of origin, sequenced in a study of cytomegalovirus exposure and HLA in healthy donors. Primers: 60 Vbeta forward and 13 Jbeta reverse. Libraries were prepared by immunoSEQ multiplex PCR; TCRdb keeps only in-frame clonotypes and omits some of them. The table lists 95,000 to 100,000 clones, 75% to 90% of them singletons. Sequencing was carried out using PBMCs. All receptors come from a man aged 30 to 39 in good health and CMV-seronegative.

The J gene is TRBJ2-1, the V gene TRBV6-4, with 9 bases lining up with TRBD1. The CDR3 has 16 residues. The J segment lost 3 bases and the V segment lost 0 bases, leaving 3 bases of the junction unmatched. The germline V gene encodes CDR1 MRHNA and CDR2 SNTAGT. DNA for the CDR3: TGTGCCAGCAGTGACTCCGCGGACAGGGGCTACAATGAGCAGTTCTTC. Translating gives CASSDSADRGYNEQFF.

The V call is TRBV5-1, the J call TRBJ2-3; D gene ambiguous. CDR1 and CDR2 from the germline V gene are SGHRS and YFSETQ. The CDR3 length is 14 residues. V gave up 1 base and J gave up 0 bases, with 6 bases separating them. The CDR3 reads CASSLQESTDTQYF. The CDR3 DNA reads as TGCGCCAGCAGCTTGCAAGAGAGCACAGATACGCAGTATTTT.

The gene calls are TRBV7-8 and TRBJ2-5; 10 nucleotides align to TRBD2. J was trimmed by 4 bases and V by 5 bases; bases with no gene match: 10. CDR3 length: 16 amino acids. CDR1 is SGHVS and CDR2 is FQNEAQ in the germline V gene. As DNA, the CDR3 is TGTGCCAGCAGCGTCCCCCTAGCGGGAGTTCTAGAGACCCAGTACTTC. This sequence encodes CASSVPLAGVLETQYF.

This chain links TRBV11-1 with TRBJ2-5, with D maybe TRBD2 (6 bases). CDR3 length: 14 residues. The V and J ends lost 4 bases and 2 bases respectively, with 11 bases between them. Germline V gene sequence: CDR1 SGHAT, CDR2 FQDESV (reference sequence). DNA for the CDR3: TGTGCCAGCAGCTCTCTCGCGGGGCAAGAGACCCAGTACTTC. It is translated as CASSSLAGQETQYF.

The chain couples TRBV2 to TRBJ2-6; D unclear. The CDR3 sequence is 17 residues long. Between the trimmed V and J ends, which lost 3 bases and 0 bases, there was a span of 12 bases. The germline V gene has CDR1 SNHLY and CDR2 FYNNEI. The chain's CDR3 is CASSDSVSRSGANVLTF. The CDR3 bases are TGTGCCAGCAGTGATTCAGTTTCCCGCTCTGGGGCCAACGTCCTGACTTTC.

The gene calls are TRBV15 and TRBJ2-7; D remains ambiguous. The CDR3 is 12 residues long. V was shortened by 4 bases and J by 4 bases, with 8 bases between the two germline ends. Germline assignment: CDR1 LNHNV and CDR2 YYDKDF (reference sequence). DNA for the CDR3: TGTGCCACCAGCACTTCAGAATACGAGCAGTACTTC. This translates into CATSTSEYEQYF.

CDR3 bases: TGTGCCAGCAGCCAGGCGGGTAACACTGAAGCTTTCTTT. Its translation: CASSQAGNTEAFF. The rearrangement links TRBV13 to TRBJ1-1; D not resolved. V was pared by 5 bases and J by 2 bases, with 9 bases between. The V gene's germline CDR1 is PRHDT and CDR2 FYEKMQ (reference sequence). The CDR3 covers 13 residues.

The rearrangement uses TRBV6-1 and TRBJ1-1, with no clear D. CDR1 and CDR2 (germline): MNHNS, SASEGT. This CDR3 contains 12 residues. V lost 7 bases to trimming and J lost 7 bases, with 13 bases between them. CDR3 sequence: CASTQIQVEAFF. CDR3 bases: TGTGCCAGCACCCAAATTCAGGTTGAAGCTTTCTTT.

The chain uses TRBV5-1 and TRBJ2-2, with TRBD2 as a possible D gene (5 bases). Trimming pared 2 bases from V and 3 bases from J, leaving 17 bases between. CDR3 length: 17 residues. Germline loops: CDR1 SGHRS, CDR2 YFSETQ. DNA of the CDR3: TGCGCCAGCAGCTTTCGGAGAAGAGGGTATGACACCGGGGAGCTGTTTTTT. Its translation is CASSFRRRGYDTGELFF.

The chain uses TRBV19 and TRBJ2-7; possible D gene TRBD1, 6 bases. The CDR3 is made up of 15 amino acids. V shed 7 bases and J shed 5 bases, with 21 bases lying between them. The germline V gene has CDR1 LNHDA and CDR2 SQIVND (reference sequence). CDR3 nucleotide sequence: TGTGCCAGTAAAATGTTCGGGCAGGGGAGTGACGAGCAGTACTTC. It is translated as CASKMFGQGSDEQYF.

This chain joins TRBV27 and TRBJ1-5; maybe TRBD1 (6 bases). In germline, CDR1 is MNHEY, CDR2 SMNVEV (reference sequence). The CDR3 spans 14 residues. V was shortened by 0 bases and J by 7 bases, with 10 bases between the two germline ends. The DNA for the CDR3 is TGTGCCAGCAGTTTATCACAGGGAGGGCAGCCCCAGCATTTT. Translated, it gives CASSLSQGGQPQHF.

The gene calls are TRBV5-1 and TRBJ2-4, with D possibly TRBD1 on 6 matching bases. The germline V gene encodes CDR1 SGHRS and CDR2 YFSETQ. V was shortened by 4 bases and J by 3 bases, with 11 bases between the two germline ends. CDR3 length: 14 residues. The CDR3 sequence is CASSLTGSKNIQYF. The DNA of the CDR3 is TGCGCCAGCAGCCTAACAGGGAGCAAAAACATTCAGTACTTC. Looking up the rest from reference TRBV5-1 and TRBJ2-4 gives the full variable domain: KAGVTQTPRYLIKTRGQQVTLSCSPISGHRSVSWYQQTPGQGLQFLFEYFSETQRNKGNFPGRFSGRQFSNSRSEMNVSTLELGDSALYLCASSLTGSKNIQYFGAGTRLSVL.

The chain combines TRBV6-1 with TRBJ1-1, with D perhaps TRBD1 (5 bases). V was trimmed by 1 base and J by 11 bases, leaving 29 bases between them. CDR3 length equals 18 residues. Germline V CDR1 and CDR2: MNHNS, SASEGT. The CDR3 reads CASSEDVLRASAGGDAFF. The CDR3, as DNA: TGTGCCAGCAGTGAAGATGTTCTCAGGGCGTCGGCAGGTGGAGATGCTTTCTTT.

As for this clone: One end of the junction fails to match germline, which may point to a read error. CDR3 amino acids: CASSHLRAGSTNEKLFF. As DNA, the CDR3 is TGCGCCAGCAGCCACCTGAGGGCGGGTTCAACTAACGAAAAACTGTTTTTT. This chain uses TRBV4-3 with TRBJ1-4; D is uncertain. The CDR3 runs to 17 residues. The germline gives CDR1 LGHNA, CDR2 YSLEER.

This clone was observed a few times. No conserved phenylalanine or tryptophan is present at the end of the CDR3, so a read error is the likely explanation. This chain connects TRBV7-2 to TRBJ1-1; 7 bases align to TRBD1. V shed 5 bases, J shed 2 bases, and the junction held 5 bases outside the gene matches. Germline V gene data show CDR1 as SGHTA and CDR2 as FQGNSA. The CDR3 loop spans 14 amino acids. The CDR3 region is CASSKDRVNTEAFL. In DNA form, the CDR3 reads TGTGCCAGCAGCAAAGACAGGGTCAACACTGAAGCTTTCCTT.

The chain uses TRBV14 and TRBJ2-7; possible D gene TRBD2, 6 bases. V was pared by 1 base and J by 4 bases, with 14 bases between. Germline V gene lookup returns CDR1 SGHDN and CDR2 FVKESK. This CDR3 spans 15 amino acids. Here the CDR3 DNA reads TGTGCCAGCAGCCAAGTTCCGGGAGTCATGTACGAGCAGTACTTC. Translating it yields CASSQVPGVMYEQYF.

The chain employs TRBV4-1 and TRBJ2-7; TRBD1 might be the D (5 bases). V lost 0 bases and J lost 3, with 15 bases in between. Germline V gives CDR1 MGHRA, CDR2 YSYEKL. This CDR3 has 16 residues. CDR3 amino acids: CASSQDRRQPNYEQYF. The CDR3 region has the DNA TGCGCCAGCAGCCAAGATCGGAGACAGCCCAACTACGAGCAGTACTTC.

This clone was counted only a few times. V and J are TRBV7-9 and TRBJ2-7; 9 bases match TRBD2. Germline values: CDR1 SEHNR, CDR2 FQNEAQ (reference sequence). The J segment lost 5 bases and the V segment lost 1 base, leaving 9 bases of the junction unmatched. CDR3 size: 16 residues. CDR3 sequence reads: CASSLVRGRARHEQYF. As DNA, the CDR3 is TGTGCCAGCAGCTTAGTACGCGGGAGGGCCAGACACGAGCAGTACTTC.

V gene TRBV5-1 combines with J gene TRBJ1-1; 9 positions match TRBD1. This CDR3 spans 13 amino acids. Germline V gene data show CDR1 as SGHRS and CDR2 as YFSETQ. V was clipped by 4 bases and J by 10 bases; unmatched bases: 8. The CDR3 loop is CASSPGQGRLAFF. The DNA of the CDR3 is TGCGCCAGCAGCCCGGGACAGGGTAGGCTAGCTTTCTTT.

The chain carries TRBV30 and TRBJ1-4, with a weak D call TRBD1 (5 bases). V shed 3 bases and J shed 8 bases, with 13 bases lying between them. CDR1 GTSNPN and CDR2 SVGIG come from the germline V gene (reference sequence). The CDR3 spans 13 residues. The CDR3: CAWSWQGGEKLFF. Written as DNA, the CDR3 is TGTGCCTGGAGCTGGCAGGGAGGGGAAAAACTGTTTTTT.

As to this clone: Lacking the conserved final phenylalanine or tryptophan, this CDR3 likely reflects a read error. J is TRBJ2-6 and V is TRBV28; 9 nucleotides agree with TRBD1. Germline lookup yields CDR1 MDHEN and CDR2 SYDVKM. The CDR3 covers 16 residues. The J segment lost 4 bases and the V segment lost 4 bases, leaving 5 bases of the junction unmatched. CDR3 DNA sequence: TGTGCCAGCAGTTCCGGGACAGGGCGGGGGGCCAACGTCCTGACTGTC. This encodes CASSSGTGRGANVLTV.

The chain couples TRBV7-2 to TRBJ1-5, with TRBD1 matching over 7 bases. J gave up 7 bases and V 5 bases, and 5 bases lay outside the gene matches. The germline gives CDR1 SGHTA, CDR2 FQGNSA. The CDR3 consists of 13 residues. The CDR3 spells CASSPDRRQPQHF. The DNA for the CDR3 is TGTGCCAGCAGCCCGGACAGGAGGCAGCCCCAGCATTTT.

The chain carries TRBV1 and TRBJ2-7; the table's D call, TRBD1, was not checked against the DNA. TRBV1 corresponds to a pseudogene. The CDR3 totals 14 residues. For the CDR3, the DNA is TGCACCAGCAGCCCCCGGACATTTACCTACGAGCAGTACTTC. It yields the protein CTSSPRTFTYEQYF.

The CDR3, as DNA: TGCGCCAGCAAATGGAGTCCGCGGGTCACAGATACGCAGTATTTT. Protein sequence: CASKWSPRVTDTQYF. The rearrangement uses TRBV5-1 and TRBJ2-3; maybe TRBD2 (5 bases). The V gene lost 6 bases and the J gene lost 2 bases, with 16 bases spanning the gap. This CDR3 is built from 15 residues. Germline CDR1 SGHRS, CDR2 YFSETQ.